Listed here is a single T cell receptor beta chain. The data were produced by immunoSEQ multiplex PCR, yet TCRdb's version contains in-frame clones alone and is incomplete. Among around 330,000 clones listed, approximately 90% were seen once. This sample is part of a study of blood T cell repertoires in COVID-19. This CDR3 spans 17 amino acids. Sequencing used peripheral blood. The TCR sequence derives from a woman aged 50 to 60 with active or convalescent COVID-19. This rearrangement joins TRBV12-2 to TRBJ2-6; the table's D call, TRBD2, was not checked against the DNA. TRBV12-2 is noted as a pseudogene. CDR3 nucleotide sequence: TGTGCAAGTCGCCCCCGGCGGTGGTTCTCTGGGGCCAACGTCCTGACTTTC. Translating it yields CASRPRRWFSGANVLTF.